A selection of T cell receptor beta chains follows, all from one sample in a study of metastatic and nonmetastatic thyroid tumors. With MiXCR, TCRdb called clones anew from the PCR reads. This repertoire shows more than 40,000 clones, roughly 3.1% found once; its top ten account for approximately 10%. The sample comprised blood. The source is a female donor with papillary thyroid cancer or a benign thyroid nodule (not recorded which). Some clones in this sample may be carry-over from other donors' samples. Each CDR3 is given with its conserved first and last residue. D genes are given only for firm matches. Size tells how often a clone was seen (once, few, many) or the class of an expanded clone, and some rows leave it out.

j_call clone_size cdr3_length d_call v_call cdr3_nt cdr3_aa
TRBJ1-6 . 15 TRBD1 TRBV2 TGTGCCAGCAGTATAGGACAGGGGGTTCGCTCACCCCTCCACTTT CASSIGQGVRSPLHF
TRBJ2-1 many 14 . TRBV6-2/TRBV6-3 TGTGCCAGCAGTTACGTCGGGAGTAGGAATGAGCAGTTCTTC CASSYVGSRNEQFF
TRBJ2-1 few 15 TRBD1 TRBV2 TGTGCCAGCAGTCTTGGACAGGGGGGCTACAATGAGCAGTTCTTC CASSLGQGGYNEQFF
TRBJ2-2 many 17 TRBD2 TRBV7-9 TGTGCCAGCAGCTCCTTAAGACTAGCGGGGAACACCGGGGAGCTGTTTTTT CASSSLRLAGNTGELFF
TRBJ2-1 few 15 . TRBV27 TGTGCCAGCATTTTATCCGGGAGCGCCTACAATGAGCAGTTCTTC CASILSGSAYNEQFF
TRBJ1-3 few 15 . TRBV28 TGTGCCAGCAGAGAAGGTCGGGACCCAGGAAACACCATATATTTT CASREGRDPGNTIYF
TRBJ1-1 few 15 . TRBV12-3/TRBV12-4 TGTGCCAGCAGTTCCACCGTGACATCGAACACTGAAGCTTTCTTT CASSSTVTSNTEAFF
TRBJ2-7 many 13 . TRBV20-1 TGCAGCGTCCGGTGGCTTGGCTCCTACGAGCAGTACTTC CSVRWLGSYEQYF
TRBJ1-2 many 11 TRBD1 TRBV19 TGTGCCAGTAGTGGTCTGACAGGGGGTACCTTC CASSGLTGGTF
TRBJ2-7 many 14 . TRBV6-1 TGTGCCAGCAGTGAAACTAGGGGTCTCGACGAGCAGTACTTC CASSETRGLDEQYF
TRBJ2-2 . 17 TRBD2 TRBV19 TGTGCCAGTAGTTTCGGGACTAGCGGGAGAATTGCCGGGGAGCTGTTTTTT CASSFGTSGRIAGELFF
TRBJ2-1 few 18 TRBD2 TRBV6-1 TGTGCCAGCAGTGCGGCTAAAGGGACTAGCCAATTTTACAATGAGCAGTTCTTC CASSAAKGTSQFYNEQFF
TRBJ2-6 . 20 TRBD1 TRBV5-6 TGTGCCAGCAGCTTGTTTAGCCCGGGACAGGTACACTCTGGGGCCAACGTCCTGACTTTC CASSLFSPGQVHSGANVLTF
TRBJ1-2 . 14 . TRBV28 TGTGCCAGCAGTTTGAACGGGCCTAACTATGGCTACACCTTC CASSLNGPNYGYTF
TRBJ2-7 few 14 . TRBV11-3 TGTGCCAGCAGCCCGAGTGGAGCCTCCTACGAGCAGTACTTC CASSPSGASYEQYF
TRBJ2-1 many 16 . TRBV2 TGTGCCAGCAGTTACACGGAGCCCAGCTCCTACAATGAGCAGTTCTTC CASSYTEPSSYNEQFF
TRBJ2-1 few 11 TRBD2 TRBV11-2 TGTGATAGCGGGAGGAGTTTTGAGCAGTCCTTC CDSGRSFEQSF
TRBJ2-1 many 17 TRBD1 TRBV6-1 TGTGCCAGCAGTGAAGTTCGGCATTACAGGGGCATCGGTGAGCAGTTCTTC CASSEVRHYRGIGEQFF
TRBJ1-5 many 13 . TRBV20-1 TGCAGTGCTGACGAAAATGGCAATCAGCCCCAGCATTTT CSADENGNQPQHF
TRBJ2-5 many 14 TRBD2 TRBV2 TGTGCCAGCAGATTGCTAGCGGGAGTGGAGACCCAGTACTTC CASRLLAGVETQYF
TRBJ2-7 . 13 . TRBV27 TGTGCCAGCAGAGACGTGAGCTCCTACGAGCAGTACTTC CASRDVSSYEQYF
TRBJ2-7 . 17 TRBD2 TRBV20-1 TGCAGTGCTGAGCCGGTACTAGCGCGAGCCCTCTCCTACGAGCAGTACTTC CSAEPVLARALSYEQYF
TRBJ2-1 many 14 TRBD2 TRBV19 TGTGCCAGTAGTATACAAGCGGGAGAAGCTGAGCAGTTCTTC CASSIQAGEAEQFF
TRBJ1-6 many 15 . TRBV6-1 TGTGCCAGCAGTTTTTTAGTGAATCTGAATTCACCCCTCCACTTT CASSFLVNLNSPLHF
TRBJ2-1 few 14 . TRBV20-1 TGCAGTGCCCCTCTCGGAGGTGGGATGGCTGAGCAGTTCTTC CSAPLGGGMAEQFF
TRBJ2-6 . 16 . TRBV5-1 TGCGCCAGCAGCTTGGAGGCGGGGATGGGGGCCAACGTCCTGACTTTC CASSLEAGMGANVLTF
TRBJ2-3 . 14 . TRBV19 TGTGCCAGTTTCTCCTTCGGGCGCACAGATACGCAGTATTTT CASFSFGRTDTQYF
TRBJ2-5 many 19 . TRBV10-2 TGCGCCAGCAGTGAGTTATGTCCGGGCCTCGCCTTTGTTTGGGAGACCCAGTACTTC CASSELCPGLAFVWETQYF
TRBJ2-5 many 15 . TRBV3-1 TGTGCCAGCAGCCAAGGTCCCGGGCACCAAGAGACCCAGTACTTC CASSQGPGHQETQYF
TRBJ1-1 many 13 TRBD1 TRBV19 TGTGCCAGTAGATCCGCAGGGGGCACTGAAGCTTTCTTT CASRSAGGTEAFF
TRBJ1-1 many 18 TRBD1 TRBV5-5 TGTGCCAGCAGCCCATGGGAGTGGGACAGGGGGCAAAACACTGAAGCTTTCTTT CASSPWEWDRGQNTEAFF
TRBJ2-1 many 17 TRBD2 TRBV28 TGTGCCAGCACTGAGGCTCGGACGGGACTAGCGACCAATGAGCAGTTCTTC CASTEARTGLATNEQFF
TRBJ2-2 many 16 . TRBV7-9 TGTGCCAGCGGCCCAACTATGGGAGAAGGGACCGGGGAGCTGTTTTTT CASGPTMGEGTGELFF
TRBJ1-1 . 14 . TRBV27 TGTGCCAGCATGGACATAAGGTTGCCACGGGAAGCTTTCTTT CASMDIRLPREAFF
TRBJ2-3 many 17 TRBD2 TRBV28 TGTGCCAGCAGTCCCCCCCCTTGGGCGGGAGGTGGAGATACGCAGTATTTT CASSPPPWAGGGDTQYF
TRBJ2-3 few 12 . TRBV6-1 TGTGCCAGCAGTGCCAGAGGGGATACGCAGTATTTT CASSARGDTQYF
TRBJ2-6 many 17 . TRBV5-1 TGCGCCAGCAGCTTGACGGGTGGAGTCTCTGGGGCCAACGTCCTGACTTTC CASSLTGGVSGANVLTF
TRBJ1-5 . 14 TRBD1 TRBV7-2 TGTGCCAGCAGCGCGACGACAGGGACCCTGCCCCAGCATTTT CASSATTGTLPQHF
TRBJ1-6 many 16 TRBD1 TRBV6-5 TGTGCCAGCAGTTACCAAGGACAGGGGAGTAATTCACCCCTCCACTTT CASSYQGQGSNSPLHF
TRBJ2-1 . 15 TRBD1 TRBV27 TGTGCCAGCAACTTCCTGCTTGGACAGGGCAATGAGCAGTTCTTC CASNFLLGQGNEQFF
TRBJ1-4 many 17 . TRBV6-1 TGTGCCAGCAGTTACAGGTCACCACGAGCAACTAATGAAAAACTGTTTTTT CASSYRSPRATNEKLFF
TRBJ1-2 . 12 . TRBV5-1 TGCGCCAGCAGCAAGACCGCGGATGGCTACACCTTC CASSKTADGYTF
TRBJ1-1 many 15 . TRBV30 TGTGCCTGGAGCCGGGTCCGGTGGGATGGTTCTGAAGCTTTCTTT CAWSRVRWDGSEAFF
TRBJ2-2 many 14 . TRBV28 TGTGCCAGCAGTGGGCCTCGGGACACCGGGGAGCTGTTTTTT CASSGPRDTGELFF
TRBJ2-3 many 15 . TRBV9 TGTGCCAGCAGCGTAGGGTTCGGGTCCTTGGATACGCAGTATTTT CASSVGFGSLDTQYF
TRBJ1-6 many 13 . TRBV10-1 TGCGCCAGCAGTAACACGGCGGATTCACCCCTCCACTTT CASSNTADSPLHF
TRBJ2-7 . 13 TRBD1 TRBV7-2 TGTGCCAGCAGTGAGGGACAGTCTTACGAGCAGTACTTC CASSEGQSYEQYF
TRBJ2-5 many 16 . TRBV27 TGTGCCAGCAGTTTATCCGTGGGACTTCCAGTGGAGACCCAGTACTTC CASSLSVGLPVETQYF
TRBJ2-1 many 15 . TRBV7-8 TGTGCCAGCAGCTTAGATTTTTCGAGCGTCAATGAGCAGTTCTTC CASSLDFSSVNEQFF
TRBJ2-7 many 13 TRBD1 TRBV6-1 TGTGCCAGCAGACCAACAGGGGCCCACGAGCAGTACTTC CASRPTGAHEQYF
TRBJ2-5 many 13 . TRBV5-5 TGTGCCAGCAGCTTGGTGATCCAAGAGACCCAGTACTTC CASSLVIQETQYF